The rows below give T cell receptor beta chains drawn from one sample of a study of shared clonotypes between healthy human individuals. The protocol was immunoSEQ multiplex PCR, while the TCRdb copy is restricted to in-frame clones and leaves out a portion. The repertoire holds around 1.4 million clones, 98% to 99% seen once, with about 0.35% in the top ten. The source material was naive CD4+ T cells sorted from blood. The source of these receptors is a man aged 25 to 40 in good health. CDR3s include the opening cysteine and the closing phenylalanine or tryptophan. D genes are given only for firm matches. Only some rows state a clone size, as once, few, many or a class for expanded clones.

clone_size,j_call,d_call,v_call,cdr3_aa,cdr3_nt
once,TRBJ2-5,.,TRBV2,CAIAGQGDGETQYF,TGTGCCATCGCGGGGCAGGGGGACGGAGAGACCCAGTACTTC
.,TRBJ2-7,TRBD1,TRBV5-1,CASSLGWGQPYEQYF,TGCGCCAGCAGCTTGGGGTGGGGACAGCCCTACGAGCAGTACTTC
.,TRBJ1-1,.,TRBV28,CASSPPLNTEAFF,TGTGCCAGCAGTCCTCCCCTGAACACTGAAGCTTTCTTT
.,TRBJ1-2,.,TRBV29-1,CSVAGTAYGYTF,TGCAGCGTTGCCGGGACGGCTTATGGCTACACCTTC
.,TRBJ2-7,.,TRBV28,CASRDLYEQYF,TGTGCCAGCAGAGACTTATACGAGCAGTACTTC
.,TRBJ2-1,.,TRBV7-2,CASSLERGRIFNEQFF,TGTGCCAGCAGCTTAGAGCGAGGGAGAATCTTCAATGAGCAGTTCTTC
.,TRBJ1-2,TRBD1,TRBV30,CAWDRGNYGYTF,TGTGCCTGGGACAGGGGGAACTATGGCTACACCTTC
.,TRBJ1-2,.,TRBV9,CASSPSRGVGGYTF,TGTGCCAGCAGCCCGAGTCGGGGGGTCGGTGGCTACACCTTC
.,TRBJ2-3,TRBD1,TRBV30,CAWSGTGGLRHSSTDTQYF,TGTGCCTGGAGTGGGACAGGGGGCCTCAGGCACTCTAGCACAGATACGCAGTATTTT
.,TRBJ1-4,.,TRBV7-9,CASSLGETTNEKLFF,TGTGCCAGCAGCTTAGGAGAAACAACTAATGAAAAACTGTTTTTT
once,TRBJ1-1,TRBD1,TRBV11-2,CASSSGQGGNTEAFF,TGTGCCAGCAGCTCCGGACAGGGTGGGAACACTGAAGCTTTCTTT
.,TRBJ1-4,.,TRBV28,CASSATPDSYNEKLFF,TGTGCCAGCAGTGCAACCCCTGACAGCTATAATGAAAAACTGTTTTTT
.,TRBJ2-1,TRBD2,TRBV18,CASSGLAGGKNEQFF,TGTGCCAGCTCCGGACTAGCGGGAGGGAAGAATGAGCAGTTCTTC
.,TRBJ1-5,.,TRBV9,CASSEAPSQPQHF,TGTGCCAGCAGCGAAGCCCCCTCCCAGCCCCAGCATTTT
once,TRBJ2-7,TRBD1,TRBV10-3,CAINLDRGYEQYF,TGTGCCATCAACTTAGACAGGGGGTACGAGCAGTACTTC
.,TRBJ1-4,TRBD1,TRBV5-4,CASTHRQGAGTNEKLFF,TGTGCCAGCACCCATAGACAGGGGGCAGGTACTAATGAAAAACTGTTTTTT
.,TRBJ2-7,.,TRBV5-1,CASSLDGTASTEQYF,TGCGCCAGCAGCTTGGACGGGACGGCCAGCACCGAGCAGTACTTC
.,TRBJ2-4,.,TRBV9,CASSANPGSGAKNIQYF,TGTGCCAGCAGCGCAAATCCTGGCTCCGGAGCCAAAAACATTCAGTACTTC
.,TRBJ1-3,.,TRBV9,CASSVSESGNTIYF,TGTGCCAGCAGCGTTAGTGAGTCTGGAAACACCATATATTTT
.,TRBJ1-1,.,TRBV6-1,CASSERGRDTEAFF,TGTGCCAGCAGTGAAAGGGGGAGAGACACTGAAGCTTTCTTT
.,TRBJ2-3,.,TRBV29-1,CSVGQKLTDTQYF,TGCAGCGTTGGCCAGAAACTCACAGATACGCAGTATTTT
.,TRBJ2-2,TRBD1,TRBV12-5,CASGPGTGGANGELFF,TGTGCTAGTGGTCCAGGGACAGGGGGCGCGAACGGGGAGCTGTTTTTT
.,TRBJ2-3,TRBD2,TRBV18,CASSPLGSGSKDTQYF,TGTGCCAGCTCACCCTTGGGGAGCGGGAGCAAAGATACGCAGTATTTT
.,TRBJ2-3,TRBD1,TRBV4-1,CASSQRTGGTDTQYF,TGCGCCAGCAGCCAGCGAACAGGGGGCACAGATACGCAGTATTTT
.,TRBJ2-1,TRBD2,TRBV6-1,CASTKRDLYNEQFF,TGTGCCAGCACCAAGCGGGATCTTTACAATGAGCAGTTCTTC
.,TRBJ1-3,.,TRBV5-1,CASRDSLPGNTIYF,TGCGCCAGCAGGGACAGCTTACCTGGAAACACCATATATTTT
.,TRBJ2-7,TRBD2,TRBV4-2,CASSPEGLEPTYEQYF,TGTGCCAGCAGCCCGGAAGGACTAGAGCCTACCTACGAGCAGTACTTC
.,TRBJ2-2,.,TRBV29-1,CSVDRGLSGELFF,TGCAGCGTTGACAGGGGTTTATCCGGGGAGCTGTTTTTT
.,TRBJ2-3,TRBD2,TRBV10-3,CAISEDGSGEDTQYF,TGTGCCATCAGTGAGGACGGGAGCGGGGAAGATACGCAGTATTTT
.,TRBJ2-1,.,TRBV4-1,CASSQELSGLNNEQFF,TGCGCCAGCAGCCAAGAACTTAGCGGACTAAACAATGAGCAGTTCTTC
once,TRBJ2-1,TRBD2,TRBV18,CASSPTISRTGGKHEQFF,TGTGCCAGCTCACCAACTATTTCCCGAACGGGGGGGAAGCATGAGCAGTTCTTC
.,TRBJ2-1,.,TRBV4-1,CASSLRTSSNEQFF,TGCGCCAGCAGCCTCCGGACCTCAAGTAATGAGCAGTTCTTC
.,TRBJ2-5,TRBD2,TRBV5-1,CASSLLAGQETQYF,TGCGCCAGCAGCTTGTTAGCGGGACAAGAGACCCAGTACTTC
.,TRBJ2-7,.,TRBV2,CASNRDTLYEQYF,TGTGCCAGCAACCGGGACACATTATACGAGCAGTACTTC
.,TRBJ2-2,TRBD2,TRBV6-6,CASSYMASGRGELFF,TGTGCCAGCAGTTACATGGCTAGCGGGAGGGGGGAGCTGTTTTTT
.,TRBJ2-1,.,TRBV11-3,CASSLDSNRVSFF,TGTGCCAGCAGCTTAGATTCGAACAGGGTGTCGTTCTTC
.,TRBJ2-7,TRBD1,TRBV2,CASSPGTAIYEQYF,TGTGCCAGCAGTCCCGGGACAGCCATTTACGAGCAGTACTTC
.,TRBJ2-3,TRBD2,TRBV18,CASSPLGLAGRPSTDTQYF,TGTGCCAGCTCACCCTTAGGGCTAGCGGGACGACCTAGCACAGATACGCAGTATTTT
.,TRBJ2-3,.,TRBV5-1,CASGLLTDTQYF,TGCGCCAGCGGACTCCTTACAGATACGCAGTATTTT
.,TRBJ2-4,TRBD1,TRBV5-4,CASSDFRGTKNIQYF,TGTGCCAGCAGCGATTTCAGGGGGACCAAAAACATTCAGTACTTC
.,TRBJ2-3,.,TRBV7-6,CASSPGTVDTQYF,TGTGCCAGCAGCCCCGGGACGGTGGATACGCAGTATTTT
.,TRBJ2-4,TRBD2,TRBV5-1,CASSLEGLAIAKNIQYF,TGCGCCAGCAGCTTGGAGGGACTAGCGATAGCCAAAAACATTCAGTACTTC
.,TRBJ2-1,TRBD2,TRBV4-2,CASSQVAGGSGNEQFF,TGTGCCAGCAGCCAAGTGGCTGGCGGGAGCGGGAATGAGCAGTTCTTC
.,TRBJ2-7,TRBD2,TRBV18,CASSPLWTSVNYEQYF,TGTGCCAGCTCACCCTTGTGGACTAGCGTGAACTACGAGCAGTACTTC
.,TRBJ2-7,.,TRBV5-1,CASSFASGEQYF,TGCGCCAGCAGCTTCGCGTCGGGCGAGCAGTACTTC
.,TRBJ2-3,.,TRBV5-4,CASSSAKNSDTQYF,TGTGCCAGCAGCTCTGCCAAGAACTCAGATACGCAGTATTTT
.,TRBJ2-3,TRBD2,TRBV11-3,CASSTGLARSTDTQYF,TGTGCCAGCAGCACGGGACTAGCGAGGAGCACAGATACGCAGTATTTT
.,TRBJ1-1,TRBD1,TRBV18,CASSPGQGRNTEAFF,TGTGCCAGCTCACCGGGACAGGGGAGGAACACTGAAGCTTTCTTT
.,TRBJ1-1,TRBD1,TRBV27,CASRRDRDFAAFF,TGTGCCAGCAGACGTGACAGGGATTTTGCAGCTTTCTTT
.,TRBJ2-7,.,TRBV6-6,CASSYSQGRFYEQYF,TGTGCCAGCAGTTACTCGCAGGGGCGGTTCTACGAGCAGTACTTC